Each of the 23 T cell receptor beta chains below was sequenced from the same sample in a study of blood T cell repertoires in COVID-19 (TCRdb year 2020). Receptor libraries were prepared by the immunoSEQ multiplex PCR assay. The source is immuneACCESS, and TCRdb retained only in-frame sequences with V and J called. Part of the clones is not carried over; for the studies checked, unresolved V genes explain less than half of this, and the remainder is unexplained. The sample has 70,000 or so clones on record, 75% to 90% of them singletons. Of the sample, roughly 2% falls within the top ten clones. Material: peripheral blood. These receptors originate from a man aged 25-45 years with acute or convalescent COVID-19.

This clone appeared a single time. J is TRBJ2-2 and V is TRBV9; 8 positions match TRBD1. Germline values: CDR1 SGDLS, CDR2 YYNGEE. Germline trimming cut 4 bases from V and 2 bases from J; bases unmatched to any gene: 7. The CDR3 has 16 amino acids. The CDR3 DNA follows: TGTGCCAGCAGCTTCCGGACAGGGACTAACACCGGGGAGCTGTTTTTT. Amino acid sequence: CASSFRTGTNTGELFF.

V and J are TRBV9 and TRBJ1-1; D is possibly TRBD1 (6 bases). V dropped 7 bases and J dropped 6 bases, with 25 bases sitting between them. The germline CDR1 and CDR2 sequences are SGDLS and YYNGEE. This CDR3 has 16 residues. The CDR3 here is CASSRDIKRRGPEAFF. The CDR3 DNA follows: TGTGCCAGCTCCCGGGACATCAAGCGACGGGGCCCTGAAGCTTTCTTT.

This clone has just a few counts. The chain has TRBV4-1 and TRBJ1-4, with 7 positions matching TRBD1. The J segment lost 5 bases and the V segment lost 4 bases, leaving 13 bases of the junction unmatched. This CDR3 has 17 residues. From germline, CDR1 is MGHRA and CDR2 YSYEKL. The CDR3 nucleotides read TGCGCCAGCAGCCTCCCGTCGTTGGGACAGAGAAATGAAAAACTGTTTTTT. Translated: CASSLPSLGQRNEKLFF.

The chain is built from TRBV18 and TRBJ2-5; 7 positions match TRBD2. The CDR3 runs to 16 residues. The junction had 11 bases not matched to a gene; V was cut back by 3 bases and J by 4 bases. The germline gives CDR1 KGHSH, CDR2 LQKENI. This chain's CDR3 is CASSPSGGSLVETQYF. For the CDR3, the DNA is TGTGCCAGCTCACCCTCTGGCGGGAGTTTAGTAGAGACCCAGTACTTC.

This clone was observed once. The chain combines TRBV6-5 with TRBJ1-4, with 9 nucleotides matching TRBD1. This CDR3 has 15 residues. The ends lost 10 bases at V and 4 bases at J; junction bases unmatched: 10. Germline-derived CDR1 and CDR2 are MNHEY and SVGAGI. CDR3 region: CATRTGTGNNEKLFF. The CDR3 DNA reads TGTGCCACGCGAACCGGGACAGGGAATAATGAAAAACTGTTTTTT.

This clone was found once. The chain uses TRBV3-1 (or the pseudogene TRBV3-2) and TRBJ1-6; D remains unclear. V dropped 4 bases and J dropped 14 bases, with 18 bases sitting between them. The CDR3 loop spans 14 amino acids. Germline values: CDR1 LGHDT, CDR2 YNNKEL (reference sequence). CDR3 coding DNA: TGTGCCAGCAGCCTCCCCGAGCGGGTCGCAGCCCTCCACTTT. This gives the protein CASSLPERVAALHF.

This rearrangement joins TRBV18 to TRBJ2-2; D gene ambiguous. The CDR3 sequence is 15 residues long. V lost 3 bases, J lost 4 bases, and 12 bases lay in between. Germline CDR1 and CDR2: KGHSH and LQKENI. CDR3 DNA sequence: TGTGCCAGCTCACCGGCGACCCTAGGCACCGGGGAGCTGTTTTTT. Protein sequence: CASSPATLGTGELFF.

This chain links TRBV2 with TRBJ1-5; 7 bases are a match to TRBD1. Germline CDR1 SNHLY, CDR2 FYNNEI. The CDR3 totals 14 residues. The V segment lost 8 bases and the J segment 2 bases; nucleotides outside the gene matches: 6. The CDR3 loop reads CASSGTEGNQPQHF. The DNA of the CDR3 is TGTGCCAGCTCCGGGACAGAGGGCAATCAGCCCCAGCATTTT.

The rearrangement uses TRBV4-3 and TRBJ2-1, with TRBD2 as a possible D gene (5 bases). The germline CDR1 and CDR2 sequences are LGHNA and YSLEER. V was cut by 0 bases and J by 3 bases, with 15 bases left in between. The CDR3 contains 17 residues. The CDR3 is CASSQELGPKRYNEQFF. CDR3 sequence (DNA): TGCGCCAGCAGCCAAGAACTAGGCCCCAAACGCTACAATGAGCAGTTCTTC.

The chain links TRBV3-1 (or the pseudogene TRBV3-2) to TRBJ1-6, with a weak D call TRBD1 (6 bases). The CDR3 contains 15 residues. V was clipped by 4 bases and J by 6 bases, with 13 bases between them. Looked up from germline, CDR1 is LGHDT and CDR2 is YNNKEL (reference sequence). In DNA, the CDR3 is TGTGCCAGCAGCCTCGGACAGAGACCTAATTCACCCCTCCACTTT. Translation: CASSLGQRPNSPLHF.

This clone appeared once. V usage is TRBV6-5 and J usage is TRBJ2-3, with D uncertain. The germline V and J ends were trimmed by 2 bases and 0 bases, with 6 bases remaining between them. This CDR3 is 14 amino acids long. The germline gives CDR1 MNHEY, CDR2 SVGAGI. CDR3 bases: TGTGCCAGCAGTTACCTCCCCAGCACAGATACGCAGTATTTT. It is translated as CASSYLPSTDTQYF.

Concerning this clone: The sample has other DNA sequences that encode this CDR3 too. The CDR3 protein is CASSLTSANTGELFF. The CDR3 DNA reads as TGTGCCAGCAGCCTCACTAGCGCCAACACCGGGGAGCTGTTTTTT. The chain carries TRBV4-2 and TRBJ2-2, with 7 bases identical to TRBD2. There are 15 residues in the CDR3. CDR1 is LGHNA and CDR2 is YNFKEQ in the germline V gene. The junction had 4 bases not matched to a gene; V was cut back by 4 bases and J by 2 bases.

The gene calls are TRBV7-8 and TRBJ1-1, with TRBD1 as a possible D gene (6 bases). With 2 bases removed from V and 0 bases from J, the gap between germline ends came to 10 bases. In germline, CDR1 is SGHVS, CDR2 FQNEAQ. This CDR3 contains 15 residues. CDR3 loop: CASSLSGGMNTEAFF. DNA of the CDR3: TGTGCCAGCAGCTTAAGTGGGGGCATGAACACTGAAGCTTTCTTT.

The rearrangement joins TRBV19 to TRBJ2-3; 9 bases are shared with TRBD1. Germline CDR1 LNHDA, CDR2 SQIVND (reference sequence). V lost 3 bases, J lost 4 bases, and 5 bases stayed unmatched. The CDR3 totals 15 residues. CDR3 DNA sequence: TGTGCCAGTAGTATTGGGACAGGGAGTTCAGATACGCAGTATTTT. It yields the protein CASSIGTGSSDTQYF.

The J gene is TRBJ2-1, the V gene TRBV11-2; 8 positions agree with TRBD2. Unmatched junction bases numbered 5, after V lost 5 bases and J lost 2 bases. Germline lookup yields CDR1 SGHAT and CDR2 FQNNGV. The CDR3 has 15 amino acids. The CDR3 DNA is TGTGCCAGCAGCCGAGGACTAGCCACCTACAATGAGCAGTTCTTC. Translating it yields CASSRGLATYNEQFF.

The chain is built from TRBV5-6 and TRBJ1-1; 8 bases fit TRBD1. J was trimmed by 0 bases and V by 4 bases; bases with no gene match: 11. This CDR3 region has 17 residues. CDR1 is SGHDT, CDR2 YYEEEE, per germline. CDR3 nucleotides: TGTGCCAGCAGCCCGGGGACAGGCGGTATCATGAACACTGAAGCTTTCTTT. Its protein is CASSPGTGGIMNTEAFF.

The CDR3 DNA is TGCGCCAGCAGCTTGGACAGCAGTCGGCCCCCTGAAGCTTTCTTT. This codes for CASSLDSSRPPEAFF. The chain links TRBV5-1 to TRBJ1-1; no clear D. The CDR3 consists of 15 residues. Germline V gene lookup returns CDR1 SGHRS and CDR2 YFSETQ. V lost 0 bases and J lost 6, with 15 bases in between.

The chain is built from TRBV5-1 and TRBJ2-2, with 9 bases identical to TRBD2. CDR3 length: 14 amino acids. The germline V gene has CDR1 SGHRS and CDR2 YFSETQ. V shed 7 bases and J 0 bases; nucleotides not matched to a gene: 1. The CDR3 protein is CASERGANTGELFF. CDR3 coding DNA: TGCGCCAGCGAGCGGGGGGCGAACACCGGGGAGCTGTTTTTT.

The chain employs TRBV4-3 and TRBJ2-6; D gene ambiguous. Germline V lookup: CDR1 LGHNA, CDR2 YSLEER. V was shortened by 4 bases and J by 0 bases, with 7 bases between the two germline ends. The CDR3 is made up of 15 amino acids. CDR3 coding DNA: TGCGCCAGCAGCCCGAGGTACTCTGGGGCCAACGTCCTGACTTTC. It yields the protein CASSPRYSGANVLTF.

The CDR3 reads CSVVVGGGYTF. CDR3 DNA: TGCAGCGTTGTAGTCGGGGGGGGCTACACCTTC. This chain connects TRBV29-1 to TRBJ1-2; possible D gene TRBD1, 5 bases. This CDR3 is built from 11 residues. V lost 4 bases to trimming and J lost 8 bases, with 11 bases between them. Per germline, CDR1 SQVTM and CDR2 ANQGSEA.

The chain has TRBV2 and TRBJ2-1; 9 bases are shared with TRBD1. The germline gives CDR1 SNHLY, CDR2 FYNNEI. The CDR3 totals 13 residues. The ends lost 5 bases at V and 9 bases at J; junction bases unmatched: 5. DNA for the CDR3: TGTGCCAGCAGTACGGACAGGGGCGGTGAGCAGTTCTTC. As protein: CASSTDRGGEQFF.

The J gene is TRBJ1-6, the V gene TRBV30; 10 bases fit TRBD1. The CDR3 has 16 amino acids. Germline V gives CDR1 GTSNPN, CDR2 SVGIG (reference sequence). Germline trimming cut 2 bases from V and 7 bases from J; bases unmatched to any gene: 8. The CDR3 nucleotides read TGTGCCTGGAGTCCCAAGGAGGGACAGGGGAATTCACCCCTCCACTTT. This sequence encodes CAWSPKEGQGNSPLHF.

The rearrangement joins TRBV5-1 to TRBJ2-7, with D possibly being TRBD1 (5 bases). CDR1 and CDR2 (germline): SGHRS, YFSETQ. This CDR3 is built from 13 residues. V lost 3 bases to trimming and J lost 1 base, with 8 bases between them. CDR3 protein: CASSSTVSYEQYF. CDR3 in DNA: TGCGCCAGCAGCTCGACAGTTTCCTACGAGCAGTACTTC.